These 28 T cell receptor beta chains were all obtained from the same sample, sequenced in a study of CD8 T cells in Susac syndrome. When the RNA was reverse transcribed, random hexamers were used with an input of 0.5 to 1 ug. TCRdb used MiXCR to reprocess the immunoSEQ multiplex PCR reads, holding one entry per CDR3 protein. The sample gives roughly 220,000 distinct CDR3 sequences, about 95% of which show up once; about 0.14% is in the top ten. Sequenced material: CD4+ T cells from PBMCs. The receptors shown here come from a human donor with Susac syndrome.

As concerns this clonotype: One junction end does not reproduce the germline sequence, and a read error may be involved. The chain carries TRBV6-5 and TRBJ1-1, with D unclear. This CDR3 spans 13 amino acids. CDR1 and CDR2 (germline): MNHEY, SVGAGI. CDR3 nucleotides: TGTGCCAGCAGTAGTCCGGGTCCGCAACTAGTTGTCTTT. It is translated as CASSSPGPQLVVF.

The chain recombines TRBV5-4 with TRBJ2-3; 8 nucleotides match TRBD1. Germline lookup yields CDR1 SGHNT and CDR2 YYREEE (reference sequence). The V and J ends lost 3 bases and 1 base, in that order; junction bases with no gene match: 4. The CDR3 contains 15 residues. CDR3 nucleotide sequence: TGTGCCAGCAGCTCCGGGACAGGCCGCACAGATACGCAGTATTTT. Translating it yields CASSSGTGRTDTQYF.

The CDR3 DNA reads as TGTGCCAGCAGTTACTCGGGACAGATAAATTCACCCCTCCACTTT. It is translated as CASSYSGQINSPLHF. The chain links TRBV6-2 or TRBV6-3 to TRBJ1-6; 7 bases match TRBD1. After removal of 0 bases from V and 7 bases from J, the junction contained 3 bases not matched to a gene. Germline CDR1 MNHEY, CDR2 SVGEGT. The CDR3 covers 15 residues.

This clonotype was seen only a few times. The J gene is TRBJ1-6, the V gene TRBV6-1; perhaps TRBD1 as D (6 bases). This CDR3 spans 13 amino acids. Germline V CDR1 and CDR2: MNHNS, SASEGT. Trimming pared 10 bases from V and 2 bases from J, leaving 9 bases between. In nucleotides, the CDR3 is TGTGCCACCAGGGGAACCTATAATTCACCCCTCCACTTT. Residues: CATRGTYNSPLHF.

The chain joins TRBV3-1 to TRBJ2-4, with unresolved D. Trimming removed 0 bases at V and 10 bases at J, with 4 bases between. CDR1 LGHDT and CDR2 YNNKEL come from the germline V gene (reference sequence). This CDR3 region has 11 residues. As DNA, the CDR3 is TGTGCCAGCAGCCAAGAAGGGATTCAGTACTTC. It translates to CASSQEGIQYF. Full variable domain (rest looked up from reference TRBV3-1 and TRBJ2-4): DTAVSQTPKYLVTQMGNDKSIKCEQNLGHDTMYWYKQDSKKFLKIMFSYNNKELIINETVPNRFSPKSPDKAHLNLHINSLELGDSAVYFCASSQEGIQYFGAGTRLSVL.

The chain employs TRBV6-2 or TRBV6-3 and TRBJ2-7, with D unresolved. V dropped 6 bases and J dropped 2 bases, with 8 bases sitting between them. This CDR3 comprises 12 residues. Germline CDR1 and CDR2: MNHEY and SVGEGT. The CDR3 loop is CASRRSTYEQYF. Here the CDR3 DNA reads TGTGCCAGCAGGAGGTCAACCTACGAGCAGTACTTC.

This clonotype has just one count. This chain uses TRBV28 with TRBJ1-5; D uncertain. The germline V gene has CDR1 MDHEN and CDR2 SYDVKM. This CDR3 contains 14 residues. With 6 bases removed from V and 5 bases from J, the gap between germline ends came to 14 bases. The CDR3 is CASRNQGLDQPQHF. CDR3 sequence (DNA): TGTGCCAGCAGGAATCAAGGGTTGGATCAGCCCCAGCATTTT.

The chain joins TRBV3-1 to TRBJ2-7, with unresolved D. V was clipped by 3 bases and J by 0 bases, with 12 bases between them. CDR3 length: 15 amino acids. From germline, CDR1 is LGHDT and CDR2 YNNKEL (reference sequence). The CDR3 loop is CASSQGNDNSYEQYF. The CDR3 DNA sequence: TGTGCCAGCAGCCAGGGAAATGACAACTCCTACGAGCAGTACTTC.

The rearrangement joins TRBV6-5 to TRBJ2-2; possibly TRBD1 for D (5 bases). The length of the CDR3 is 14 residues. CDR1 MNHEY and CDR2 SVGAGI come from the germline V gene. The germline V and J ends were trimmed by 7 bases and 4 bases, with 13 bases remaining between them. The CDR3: CASTRRGGTGELFF. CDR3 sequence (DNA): TGTGCCAGCACTCGAAGGGGTGGCACCGGGGAGCTGTTTTTT.

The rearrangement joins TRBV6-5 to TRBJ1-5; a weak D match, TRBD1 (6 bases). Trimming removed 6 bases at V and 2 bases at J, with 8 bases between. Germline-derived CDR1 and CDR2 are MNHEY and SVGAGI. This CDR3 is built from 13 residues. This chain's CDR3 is CASRNRGNQPQHF. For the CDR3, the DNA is TGTGCCAGCAGGAACAGGGGCAATCAGCCCCAGCATTTT.

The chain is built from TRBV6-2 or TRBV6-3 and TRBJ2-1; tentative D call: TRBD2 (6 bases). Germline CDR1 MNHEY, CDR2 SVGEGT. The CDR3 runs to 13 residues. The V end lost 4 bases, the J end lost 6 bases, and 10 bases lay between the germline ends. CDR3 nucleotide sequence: TGTGCCAGCAGTTTGGGCGGGGCCAATGAGCAGTTCTTC. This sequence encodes CASSLGGANEQFF.

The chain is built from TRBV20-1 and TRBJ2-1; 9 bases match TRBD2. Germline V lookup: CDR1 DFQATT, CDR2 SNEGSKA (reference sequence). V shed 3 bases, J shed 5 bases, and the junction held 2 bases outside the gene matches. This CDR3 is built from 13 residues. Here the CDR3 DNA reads TGCAGTGCTAGTCTAGCGGGGAACAATGAGCAGTTCTTC. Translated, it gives CSASLAGNNEQFF.

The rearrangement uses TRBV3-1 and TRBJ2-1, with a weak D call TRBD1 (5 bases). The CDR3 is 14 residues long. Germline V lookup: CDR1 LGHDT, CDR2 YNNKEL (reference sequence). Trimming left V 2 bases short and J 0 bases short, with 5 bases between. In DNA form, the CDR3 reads TGTGCCAGCAGCCAACAGGGCTCCTACAATGAGCAGTTCTTC. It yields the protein CASSQQGSYNEQFF.

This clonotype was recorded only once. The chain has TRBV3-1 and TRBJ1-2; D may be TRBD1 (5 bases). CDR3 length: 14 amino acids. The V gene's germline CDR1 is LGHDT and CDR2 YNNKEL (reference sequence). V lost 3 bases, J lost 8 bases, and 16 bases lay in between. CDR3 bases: TGTGCCAGCAGCCATCGGAGTTCCGGGGGGGGCTACACCTTC. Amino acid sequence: CASSHRSSGGGYTF.

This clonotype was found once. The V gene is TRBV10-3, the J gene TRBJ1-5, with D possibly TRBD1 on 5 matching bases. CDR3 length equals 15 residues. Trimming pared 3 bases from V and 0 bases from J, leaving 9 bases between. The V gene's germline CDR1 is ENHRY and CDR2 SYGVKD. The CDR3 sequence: CAISDGTASNQPQHF. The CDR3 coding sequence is TGTGCCATCAGTGACGGGACGGCTAGCAATCAGCCCCAGCATTTT.

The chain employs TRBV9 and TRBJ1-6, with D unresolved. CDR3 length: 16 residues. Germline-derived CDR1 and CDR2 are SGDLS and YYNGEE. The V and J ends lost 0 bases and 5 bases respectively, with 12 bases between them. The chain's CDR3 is CASSVGPAGHNSPLHF. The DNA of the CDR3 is TGTGCCAGCAGCGTAGGGCCAGCCGGACATAATTCACCCCTCCACTTT. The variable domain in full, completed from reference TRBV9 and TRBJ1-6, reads DSGVTQTPKHLITATGQRVTLRCSPRSGDLSVYWYQQSLDQGLQFLIQYYNGEERAKGNILERFSAQQFPDLHSELNLSSLELGDSALYFCASSVGPAGHNSPLHFGNGTRLTVT.

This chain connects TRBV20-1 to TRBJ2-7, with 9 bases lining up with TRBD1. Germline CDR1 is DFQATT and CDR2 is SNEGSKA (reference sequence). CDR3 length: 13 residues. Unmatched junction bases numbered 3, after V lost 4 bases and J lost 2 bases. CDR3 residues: CSATGQGPYEQYF. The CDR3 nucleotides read TGCAGTGCTACGGGACAGGGCCCCTACGAGCAGTACTTC.

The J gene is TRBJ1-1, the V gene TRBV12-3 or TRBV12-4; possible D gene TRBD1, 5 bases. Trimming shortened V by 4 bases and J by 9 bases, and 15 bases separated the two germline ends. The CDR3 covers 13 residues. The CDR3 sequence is CASSWGQGGKAFF. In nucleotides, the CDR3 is TGTGCCAGCAGTTGGGGCCAGGGTGGAAAAGCTTTCTTT.

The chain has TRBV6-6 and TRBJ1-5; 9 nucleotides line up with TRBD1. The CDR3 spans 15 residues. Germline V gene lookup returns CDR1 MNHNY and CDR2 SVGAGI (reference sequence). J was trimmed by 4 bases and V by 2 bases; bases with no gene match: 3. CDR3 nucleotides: TGTGCCAGCAGTTACCTAGACAGGGGGAATCAGCCCCAGCATTTT. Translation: CASSYLDRGNQPQHF.

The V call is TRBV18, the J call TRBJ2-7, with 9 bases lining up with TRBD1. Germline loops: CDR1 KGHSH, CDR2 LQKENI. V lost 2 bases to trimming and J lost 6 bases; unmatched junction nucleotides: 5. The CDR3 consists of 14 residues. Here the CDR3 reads CASSPNRGPVEQYF. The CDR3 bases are TGTGCCAGCTCACCAAACAGGGGGCCGGTCGAGCAGTACTTC.

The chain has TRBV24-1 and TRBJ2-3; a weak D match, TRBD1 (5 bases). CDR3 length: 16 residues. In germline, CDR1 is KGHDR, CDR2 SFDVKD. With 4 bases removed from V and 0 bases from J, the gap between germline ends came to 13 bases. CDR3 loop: CATSDPTDTSTDTQYF. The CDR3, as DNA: TGTGCCACCAGTGACCCGACAGATACTAGCACAGATACGCAGTATTTT.

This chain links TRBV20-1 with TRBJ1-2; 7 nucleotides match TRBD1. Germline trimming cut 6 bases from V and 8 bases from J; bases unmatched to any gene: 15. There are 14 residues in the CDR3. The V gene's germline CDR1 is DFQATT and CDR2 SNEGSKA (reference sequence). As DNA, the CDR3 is TGCAGTGCCCGAACACCACAGGGGATCGGCGGCTACACCTTC. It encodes CSARTPQGIGGYTF.

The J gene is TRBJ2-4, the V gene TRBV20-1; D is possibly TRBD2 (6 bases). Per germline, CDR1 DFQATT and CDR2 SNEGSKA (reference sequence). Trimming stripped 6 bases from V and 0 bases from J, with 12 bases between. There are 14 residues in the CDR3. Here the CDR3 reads CSATTGVAKNIQYF. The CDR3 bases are TGCAGTGCCACCACGGGGGTAGCCAAAAACATTCAGTACTTC.

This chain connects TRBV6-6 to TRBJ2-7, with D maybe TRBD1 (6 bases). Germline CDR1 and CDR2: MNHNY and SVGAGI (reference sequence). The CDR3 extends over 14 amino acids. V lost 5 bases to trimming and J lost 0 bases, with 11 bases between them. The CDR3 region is CASSSRQDSYEQYF. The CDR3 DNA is TGTGCCAGCAGTAGTCGACAGGACTCCTACGAGCAGTACTTC.

The CDR3 is CSAAEFSGANVLTF. The CDR3 DNA follows: TGCAGCGCCGCGGAATTCTCTGGGGCCAACGTCCTGACTTTC. The V gene is TRBV29-1, the J gene TRBJ2-6; no firm D call. Per the germline V gene, CDR1 is SQVTM and CDR2 is ANQGSEA. The CDR3 covers 14 residues. V lost 7 bases to trimming and J lost 0 bases, with 10 bases between them.

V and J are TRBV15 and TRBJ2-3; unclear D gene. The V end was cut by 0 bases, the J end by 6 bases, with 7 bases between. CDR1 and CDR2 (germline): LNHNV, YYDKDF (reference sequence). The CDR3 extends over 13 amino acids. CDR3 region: CATSREGADTQYF. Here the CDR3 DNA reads TGTGCCACCAGCAGAGAGGGTGCGGATACGCAGTATTTT.

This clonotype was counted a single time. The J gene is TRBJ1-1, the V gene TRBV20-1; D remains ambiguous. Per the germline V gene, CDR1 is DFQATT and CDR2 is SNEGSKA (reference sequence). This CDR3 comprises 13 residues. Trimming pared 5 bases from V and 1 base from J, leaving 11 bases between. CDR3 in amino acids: CSAVWSGNTEAFF. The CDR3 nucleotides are TGCAGTGCTGTCTGGAGTGGGAACACTGAAGCTTTCTTT.

Written as DNA, the CDR3 is TGTGCCAGCAGCTTGGCTGGGGGGGTAAAGACCGGGGAGCTGTTTTTT. Its translation is CASSLAGGVKTGELFF. The chain links TRBV7-2 to TRBJ2-2; 7 nucleotides align to TRBD2. The CDR3 is 16 residues long. Germline V CDR1 and CDR2: SGHTA, FQGNSA. The junction had 9 bases not matched to a gene; V was cut back by 3 bases and J by 5 bases.